The rows below give T cell receptor beta chains drawn from one sample of a study of blood T cell repertoires in COVID-19. Method: immunoSEQ multiplex PCR; TCRdb's copy keeps in-frame clones and lacks some. The sample records roughly 15,000 clones, around 78% being singletons. The source material was peripheral blood. The receptors derive from a man in his 70s with acute or convalescent COVID-19. CDR3s include the opening cysteine and the closing phenylalanine or tryptophan. Each record gives: J gene, clone size, V gene, CDR3 length, D gene, CDR3 protein, CDR3 DNA. D genes are given only for firm matches. Clone size appears in some rows only: once, few, many, or a class for an expanded clone.

>TRBJ2-6|.|TRBV5-1|18|TRBD1
CASSFRDRGASGANVLTF
TGCGCCAGCAGCTTTCGGGACAGGGGTGCTTCTGGGGCCAACGTCCTGACTTTC
>TRBJ1-2|.|TRBV25-1|13|TRBD1
CASTQGVAYGYTF
TGTGCCAGCACTCAGGGGGTAGCCTATGGCTACACCTTC
>TRBJ2-2|.|TRBV2|13|TRBD2
CAIAGGPTGELFF
TGTGCTATAGCGGGGGGACCCACCGGGGAGCTGTTTTTT
>TRBJ1-5|.|TRBV7-2|13|.
CASSLRGNQPQHF
TGTGCCAGCAGCTTACGGGGGAATCAGCCCCAGCATTTT
>TRBJ1-4|once|TRBV6-6|15|TRBD1
CASSYAGQPNEKLFF
TGTGCCAGCAGTTACGCGGGACAGCCTAATGAAAAACTGTTTTTT
>TRBJ2-4|few|TRBV7-8|15|.
CASSAQHRAKNIQYF
TGTGCCAGCAGCGCCCAACACCGAGCCAAAAACATTCAGTACTTC
>TRBJ1-1|few|TRBV7-9|12|.
CASSTLTGWAFF
TGTGCCAGCAGCACCCTGACAGGTTGGGCTTTCTTT
>TRBJ2-2|.|TRBV28|19|TRBD1
CASSPVPGQVHTNTGELFF
TGTGCCAGCAGTCCAGTCCCGGGACAGGTACACACGAACACCGGGGAGCTGTTTTTT
>TRBJ1-3|.|TRBV14|18|.
CASSQGRTAGNSGNTIYF
TGTGCCAGCAGCCAAGGTCGAACTGCGGGAAACTCTGGAAACACCATATATTTT
>TRBJ2-7|once|TRBV4-3|15|TRBD1
CASSRAQGARNEQYF
TGCGCCAGCAGCCGCGCACAGGGGGCGAGAAACGAGCAGTACTTC